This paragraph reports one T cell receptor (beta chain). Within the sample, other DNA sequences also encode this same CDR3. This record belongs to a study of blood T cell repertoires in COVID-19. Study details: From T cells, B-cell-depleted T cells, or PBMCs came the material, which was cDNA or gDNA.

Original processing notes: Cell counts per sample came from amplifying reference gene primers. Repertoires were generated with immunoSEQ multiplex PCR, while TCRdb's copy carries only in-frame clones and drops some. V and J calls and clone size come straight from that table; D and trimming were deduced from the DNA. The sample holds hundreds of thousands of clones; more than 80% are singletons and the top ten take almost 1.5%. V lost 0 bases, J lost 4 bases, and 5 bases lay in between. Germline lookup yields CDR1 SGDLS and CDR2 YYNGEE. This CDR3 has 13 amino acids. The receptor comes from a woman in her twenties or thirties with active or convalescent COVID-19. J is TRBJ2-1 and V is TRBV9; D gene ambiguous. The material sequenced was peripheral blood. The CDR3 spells CASSVASYNEQFF. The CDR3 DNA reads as TGTGCCAGCAGCGTAGCGAGTTACAATGAGCAGTTCTTC.